This TCR beta chain was retrieved from a study of Ad26.COV2.S vaccination and SARS-CoV-2 variants (dated by TCRdb to the early 2020s). The study in broad terms: Vaccine-arm donors came from COV1001, a multicentre, randomized, double-blind, placebo-controlled phase I-IIa trial of Ad26.COV2.S in healthy adults. Ad26.COV2.S was given intramuscularly at 5x10^10 or 1x10^11 viral particles, as a single shot or as two shots 56 days apart. The specificity and breadth of SARS-CoV-2-reactive T cell receptors after Ad26.COV2.S vaccination were assessed by TCRbeta repertoire sequencing. A total of 32 samples were included in the TCR-sequenced set, comprising 19 Ad26.COV2.S vaccine recipients, 5 placebo recipients and 8 SARS-CoV-2 convalescent individuals. Trial participants were randomized into five groups of five, in which low-dose or high-dose Ad26.COV2.S was given once or twice, or placebo was given on both occasions. Investigators remained blinded to trial group allocation during experiments and outcome assessment. What the work shows at the level of the full study, not this receptor alone: The authors noted that total T cell responses may have been underestimated by the TCR breadth and depth analyses. Ad26.COV2.S recipients had higher spike-specific TCR breadth than placebo recipients (P = 0.0014). Comparable non-spike TCR breadth was observed between vaccine and placebo recipients, consistent with only spike being contained in the vaccine. After vaccination, spike-specific CD8+ and CD4+ T cell responses were reported to show substantial breadth. Comparing responses between vaccine doses or regimens was not something the study was powered to do.

The CDR3 numbers 15 residues from cysteine through phenylalanine. Just CDR3 DNA is preserved here, 45 bases in frame from base 1. The germline V gene encodes CDR1 SGHRS and CDR2 YFSETQ. V is cut by 2 bases and J by 4 bases, and the space between the germline ends is 13 bases. The sample holds one count of this clone. The target of this receptor is not known. The input lacks base qualities; no much larger clone sits a single base away. The label giving this sample's treatment or condition can be read as: roughly 20 received Ad26.COV2.S at low or high dose, single or two shots; about 5 received placebo; per-sample allocation not given. Repertoires of vaccine and placebo recipients were sequenced from samples taken on day 63 after the first injection. In Cohort 1b, more than 20 adults aged 18-55 years were enrolled at a single site in Boston, USA, between 29 July and 7 August 2020. As a vaccine, Ad26.COV2.S was a replication-incompetent adenovirus type 26 vector that expressed a prefusion-stabilized SARS-CoV-2 spike protein derived from the original Wuhan strain.

The immunoSEQ Assay was used to sequence TCRbeta CDR3 regions. After extraction, genomic DNA underwent amplification by bias-controlled multiplex PCR, followed by high-throughput sequencing. Per the source publication's procedure: To quantify the absolute abundance of each unique TCRbeta CDR3 region, sequences were collapsed and filtered. T cell fraction was estimated by normalizing TCRbeta template counts to usable DNA, with usable DNA measured through amplification of reference genes found in all nucleated cells. Repertoire TCRs were annotated as SARS-CoV-2-specific when V gene, CDR3 amino acid sequence and J gene were exactly matched to a known reactive TCR set. The reference SARS-CoV-2 TCR set was obtained from MIRA and was filtered for enrichment in COVID-19-positive ImmuneCODE repertoires, whereby public or cross-reactive TCRs were removed. Based on the MIRA antigens, annotated TCRs were further analysed at the level of specific ORF or position within ORF. Breadth was defined as the number of annotated unique rearrangements divided by the total number of unique productive rearrangements, and depth was defined as the summed frequency of the annotated unique rearrangements. Two-sided Wilcoxon rank-sum tests were used to compare TCR breadth between groups. The table was pulled from immuneACCESS by TCRdb, which kept in-frame rearrangements only. Such tables lose some clones; where checked, under half of the loss comes from unresolved V genes, and the rest has no known cause. The V and J calls and clone size are taken from that table; D and trimming were inferred from the DNA. Across this sample there are 350,000 to 450,000 clones, with approximately 90% seen only once. The ten largest clonotypes hold about 1.7% of the sample.

The receptor chain draws on TRBV5-1 and TRBJ1-5; the D gene identity is not certain. This sample comprised peripheral blood, obtained in a trial of Ad26.COV2.S vaccine versus placebo. The sequence was obtained from a person aged 18-65 years who received the Ad26.COV2.S COVID-19 vaccine or a placebo. The DNA reads as follows: TGCGCCAGCAGCTTCTCTGCAGGACCTAATCAGCCCCAGCATTTT. Translated, this is CASSFSAGPNQPQHF.